Reported below is one TCR beta chain. Its specificity is not known. The study ran its PCR with 60 Vbeta and 13 Jbeta primers. Clones were read by immunoSEQ multiplex PCR, and TCRdb kept only the in-frame ones, dropping some. The table has under 200,000 clones, approximately 82% seen once; the top ten hold just under 5%. This sample was taken from a study of cytomegalovirus exposure and HLA in healthy donors. Whole-study findings and limits: TCR beta chains associated with HLA were, in a later analysis, more clonally expanded than equally common others.

The length of the CDR3 is 12 residues. Germline V gives CDR1 SGDLS, CDR2 YYNGEE. The germline V and J ends were trimmed by 0 bases and 5 bases, with 6 bases remaining between them. This chain links TRBV9 with TRBJ2-7; weak D call: TRBD2 (5 bases). Input material: PBMCs. The sequence was collected from a male donor in good health and CMV-seronegative. CDR3 sequence reads: CASSVDGNEQYF. CDR3 nucleotide sequence: TGTGCCAGCAGCGTAGACGGGAACGAGCAGTACTTC.